This T cell receptor beta chain was captured in a study of early T cells in non-severe SARS-CoV-2 infection (dated by TCRdb to about 2021). Background for the entire study: TCR sequencing used bulk RNA from unsorted whole blood, so alpha and beta chains could not be paired.

The receptor library was made with 5' RACE. The reads were generated on a NextSeq 500. To correct for sequencing error and PCR bias, the TCR library protocol tagged individual cDNA molecules with unique molecular identifiers. Both TCR alpha and beta chains were sequenced, and tight co-correlation was observed between alpha and beta sequence abundances in each sample. The authors processed their data as follows. V gene, J gene and CDR3 annotation of TCR sequences was performed with Decombinator V4. Expanded TCRs were defined as changing significantly between any two time points under a Poisson model with p below 0.0001. Abundances of TCRs were expressed as counts per million after normalisation to the total number of TCRs sequenced in each sample. MAIT TCRs were defined by TRAV1-2 paired with TRAJ12, TRAJ20 or TRAJ33, and iNKT TCRs by TRAV10 paired with TRAJ18. VDJdb, accessed 1 November 2021, was searched for CMV, EBV and SARS-CoV-2 annotated TCRs, with TCRs annotated for multiple antigens excluded. TCRdb reworked the public reads: Q25 trimming with fastp, MiXCR clone assembly, productive beta chains retained. All rows with the same CDR3 protein become a single entry with the most common DNA and genes. The V and J calls, along with clone size, are taken from TCRdb and not from the paper's own processing. This sample gives nearly 70,000 distinct CDR3 sequences in total; over 3.5% of them show up just once. The ten most abundant clones make up around 3.4% of the sample.

There are many counts of this clonotype. It lacks a known antigen. It has no much larger one-base neighbor in the sample; base qualities were not kept. The germline ends are 8 bases apart after V is trimmed by 1 base and J by 4 bases. Taken from the germline V gene, the CDR1 and CDR2 loops are SGHAT and FQNNGV. The CDR3 runs 14 amino acids, cysteine and phenylalanine included. Kept here is only the CDR3 DNA, which spans 42 bases and is read in frame from base 1. The paper's findings and limits, for the study overall: VDJdb matching was skewed toward anti-spike CD8 responses and likely underestimated virus-specific expansions, missing private and CD4 specificities.

A case-control design nested within a healthcare worker cohort in London, UK, was used, with weekly nasopharyngeal swab PCR tests and blood sampling performed. Healthcare workers were recruited during the week of the UK lockdown, between 23 and 31 March 2020, and followed weekly for up to about 15 weeks. The rearranged segments are TRBV11-2 and TRBJ2-1; a confident D gene designation cannot be given. The receptor was isolated from an adult who was a healthcare worker with PCR-confirmed SARS-CoV-2 infection or an uninfected control (not recorded which). The donor label of this sample is uncertain. Specimen: whole blood, collected at baseline. The CDR3 is CASSLGQTYNEQFF. The nucleotide sequence is given as TGTGCCAGCAGCTTAGGCCAGACGTACAATGAGCAGTTCTTC.